This TCR beta chain was documented in a study of cytomegalovirus exposure and HLA in healthy donors. For the study at large: A prior analysis found 117 million unique TCR beta sequences from 150 million to 200 million T cells.

A remark on this clone: The antigen is not known.

General study results and limits: V- and J-gene trimming of TCR beta was linked (in a later analysis) to a missense DCLRE1C variant.

The PCR had 60 Vbeta and 13 Jbeta primers. Original data processing: Around 11 million shared chains were among some 75 million unique TCR beta chains counted in a later analysis. TCRdb keeps only in-frame clones here, not all; method: immunoSEQ multiplex PCR. The V and J calls and the clone size are those of that table, but D and trimming were determined from the DNA. The sample contains nearly 110,000 clones, around 80% of which appear only once. The CDR3 is made up of 13 amino acids. The V segment lost 4 bases and the J segment 7 bases; nucleotides outside the gene matches: 5. Germline V gives CDR1 LNHDA, CDR2 SQIVND (reference sequence).

This clonotype was obtained from a man aged 40-49 years in good health and CMV-seronegative. J is TRBJ2-5 and V is TRBV19, with TRBD1 matching over 8 bases. The sequenced sample was PBMCs. CDR3 in amino acids: CASSTQTGGTQYF. The DNA for the CDR3 is TGTGCCAGTAGTACCCAAACAGGGGGGACCCAGTACTTC.